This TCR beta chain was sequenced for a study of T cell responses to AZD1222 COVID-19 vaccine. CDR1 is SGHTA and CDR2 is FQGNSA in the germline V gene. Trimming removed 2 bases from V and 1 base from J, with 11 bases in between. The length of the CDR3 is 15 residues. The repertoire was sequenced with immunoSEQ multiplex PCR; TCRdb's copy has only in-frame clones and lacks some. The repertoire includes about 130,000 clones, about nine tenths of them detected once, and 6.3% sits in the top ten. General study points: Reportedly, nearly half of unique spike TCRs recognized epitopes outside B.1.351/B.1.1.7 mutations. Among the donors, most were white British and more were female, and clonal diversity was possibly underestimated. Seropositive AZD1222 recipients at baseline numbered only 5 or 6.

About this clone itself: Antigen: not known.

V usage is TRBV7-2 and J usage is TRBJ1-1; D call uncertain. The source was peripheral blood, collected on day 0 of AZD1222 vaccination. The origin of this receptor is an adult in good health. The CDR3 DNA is TGTGCCAGCAGCTTAAGTCGGGCAGCGAACACTGAAGCTTTCTTT. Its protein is CASSLSRAANTEAFF.